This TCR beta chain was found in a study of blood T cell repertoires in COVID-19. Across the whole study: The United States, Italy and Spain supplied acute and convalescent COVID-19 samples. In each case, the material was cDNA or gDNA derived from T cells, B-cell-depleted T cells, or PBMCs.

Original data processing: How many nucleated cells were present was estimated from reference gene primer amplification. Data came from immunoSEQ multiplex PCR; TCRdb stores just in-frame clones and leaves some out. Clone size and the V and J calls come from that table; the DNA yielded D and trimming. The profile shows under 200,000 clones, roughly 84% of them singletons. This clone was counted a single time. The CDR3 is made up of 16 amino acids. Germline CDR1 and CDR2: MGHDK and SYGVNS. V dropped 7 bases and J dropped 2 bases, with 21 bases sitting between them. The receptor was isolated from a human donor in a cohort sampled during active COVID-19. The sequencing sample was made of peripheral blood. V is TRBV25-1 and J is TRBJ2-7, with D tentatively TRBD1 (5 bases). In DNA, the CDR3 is TGTGCCAGCACCGACGGGCAGGGAAATTTACCCTACGAGCAGTACTTC. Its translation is CASTDGQGNLPYEQYF.